This passage covers 8 T cell receptor beta chains from one sample sequenced in a study of CD8 T cells in ankylosing spondylitis. TCRdb independently ran MiXCR on the 5' RACE reads; one entry per CDR3 protein. The sample includes 26,000 or so distinct CDR3 sequences, 7.9% seen only once; the top ten take approximately 31%. The source material was blood. These TCRs come from a male donor with ankylosing spondylitis or in good health (not recorded which).

This chain uses TRBV27 with TRBJ1-1; no clear D. CDR1 MNHEY and CDR2 SMNVEV come from the germline V gene (reference sequence). Trimming cost V 4 bases and J 6 bases, with 12 bases left between them. The CDR3 runs to 13 residues. The CDR3 reads CASSSLSSAEAFF. The DNA of the CDR3 is TGTGCCAGCAGTTCCCTATCAAGCGCTGAAGCTTTCTTT.

This clonotype was detected many times. This chain connects TRBV12-3 or TRBV12-4 to TRBJ1-1; possibly TRBD1 for D (5 bases). This CDR3 region has 16 residues. Trimming removed 2 bases at V and 1 base at J, with 14 bases between. This chain's CDR3 is CASSLPWGAGNTEAFF. The DNA for the CDR3 is TGTGCCAGCAGTTTACCATGGGGCGCAGGGAACACTGAAGCTTTCTTT.

Many counts were recorded for this clonotype. This rearrangement joins TRBV7-2 to TRBJ1-4; 7 bases fit TRBD1. Looked up from germline, CDR1 is SGHTA and CDR2 is FQGNSA. The ends lost 4 bases at V and 8 bases at J; junction bases unmatched: 7. The CDR3 spans 14 residues. The DNA of the CDR3 is TGTGCCAGCAGCTCAACAGGGGCCTCGGAAAAACTGTTTTTT. It codes for CASSSTGASEKLFF.

In its sample, this clonotype was seen a few times. The rearrangement joins TRBV29-1 to TRBJ2-3, with a possible D match to TRBD2 (5 bases). The germline V gene encodes CDR1 SQVTM and CDR2 ANQGSEA. The V end was cut by 1 base, the J end by 1 base, with 9 bases between. CDR3 length equals 14 residues. The CDR3 DNA follows: TGCAGCGTTGAAGGTAGTAGCGGCACAGATACGCAGTATTTT. It translates to CSVEGSSGTDTQYF.

This clonotype was found many times. The chain joins TRBV4-3 to TRBJ2-2; D is unclear. Germline V CDR1 and CDR2: LGHNA, YSLEER. The V end was cut by 0 bases, the J end by 10 bases, with 9 bases between. The CDR3 runs to 13 residues. CDR3 in DNA: TGCGCCAGCAGCCAAGATCGGGCCGCGGAGCTGTTTTTT. As protein: CASSQDRAAELFF.

This clonotype was seen only a few times. This chain joins TRBV3-1 and TRBJ2-1; D is possibly TRBD2 (6 bases). Germline CDR1 LGHDT, CDR2 YNNKEL (reference sequence). This CDR3 spans 15 amino acids. The V end was cut by 4 bases, the J end by 0 bases, with 10 bases between. CDR3 residues: CASSRGLSSYNEQFF. The DNA for the CDR3 is TGTGCCAGCAGCCGGGGACTCAGCTCCTACAATGAGCAGTTCTTC.

This clonotype was found a few times. The rearrangement links TRBV15 to TRBJ2-7, with D unclear. Germline V gene lookup returns CDR1 LNHNV and CDR2 YYDKDF (reference sequence). The V and J ends lost 4 bases and 0 bases respectively, with 13 bases between them. CDR3 size: 15 residues. In DNA form, the CDR3 reads TGTGCCACCAGCACCGGGCCGATGAGCTCCTACGAGCAGTACTTC. Translating gives CATSTGPMSSYEQYF.

This clonotype was detected many times. The chain recombines TRBV7-3 with TRBJ2-5, with D perhaps TRBD2 (5 bases). CDR1 is SGHTA, CDR2 FQGTGA, per germline. CDR3 size: 16 residues. Trimming removed 5 bases from V and 0 bases from J, with 16 bases in between. The CDR3 DNA sequence: TGTGCCAGCAGCCACCTATTGAGCGGCGACCAAGAGACCCAGTACTTC. Protein sequence: CASSHLLSGDQETQYF. Complete variable domain (other parts from reference TRBV7-3 and TRBJ2-5): GAGVSQTPSNKVTEKGKYVELRCDPISGHTALYWYRQSLGQGPEFLIYFQGTGAADDSGLPNDRFFAVRPEGSVSTLKIQRTERGDSAVYLCASSHLLSGDQETQYFGPGTRLLVL.